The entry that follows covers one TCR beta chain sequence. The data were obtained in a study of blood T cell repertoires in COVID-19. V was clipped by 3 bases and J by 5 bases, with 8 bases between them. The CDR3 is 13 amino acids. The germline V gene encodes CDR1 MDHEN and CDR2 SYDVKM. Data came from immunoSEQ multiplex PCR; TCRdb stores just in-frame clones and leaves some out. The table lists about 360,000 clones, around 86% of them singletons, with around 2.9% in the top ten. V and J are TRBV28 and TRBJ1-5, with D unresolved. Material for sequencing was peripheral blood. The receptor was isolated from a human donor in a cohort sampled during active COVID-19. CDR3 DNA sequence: TGTGCCAGCAGTTTTAACAGTTATCAGCCCCAGCATTTT. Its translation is CASSFNSYQPQHF.